This T cell receptor beta chain was retrieved from a study of CD8 T cells in Susac syndrome. Random hexamers were used to reverse transcribe the RNA input (about 0.45 to 1 ug). TCRdb reprocessed the immunoSEQ multiplex PCR reads with MiXCR, giving one entry per CDR3 protein. The sample shows hundreds of thousands of distinct CDR3 sequences, approximately 95% of them seen only once. This clonotype was detected only a few times. Germline CDR1 and CDR2: DFQATT and SNEGSKA (reference sequence). The length of the CDR3 is 11 residues. The V end was cut by 1 base, the J end by 8 bases, with 8 bases between. In blood CD8+ and CD4+ T cells, TCR beta underwent sequencing. CD8+ and CD4+ T cells were negatively isolated; TEMRA cells were FACS-enriched.

The sequence was collected from a human donor with multiple sclerosis. This rearrangement joins TRBV20-1 to TRBJ1-2; unclear D gene. Sequencing input: CD4+ T cells from PBMCs. Here the CDR3 reads CSARGGGGYTF. CDR3 DNA: TGCAGTGCTAGAGGGGGTGGAGGCTACACCTTC.